This T cell receptor (beta chain) emerged from a study of blood T cell repertoires in COVID-19. The trim removed 2 bases at V and 3 bases at J, leaving 1 base unmatched. This CDR3 comprises 14 residues. Per germline, CDR1 ENHRY and CDR2 SYGVKD. Profiled with immunoSEQ multiplex PCR; TCRdb holds only in-frame clones, not every one. The sample yields roughly 30,000 clones, roughly 80% seen once. Material: peripheral blood. The rearrangement joins TRBV10-3 to TRBJ2-3; 8 bases agree with TRBD1. This TCR was sampled from a woman aged 55 to 70 with acute or convalescent COVID-19. The CDR3 reads CAISEGQGTDTQYF. CDR3 bases: TGTGCCATCAGTGAGGGACAGGGTACAGATACGCAGTATTTT.